This T cell receptor (beta chain) was sequenced for a study of T cell changes during pregnancy in multiple sclerosis. The data were produced by immunoSEQ multiplex PCR, yet TCRdb's version contains in-frame clones alone and is incomplete. Among under 65,000 clones listed, roughly 94% were seen once. The specimen comprised CD8+ T cells from peripheral blood mononuclear cells, sampled after pregnancy. This clonotype was obtained from a female donor with multiple sclerosis, enrolled in a pregnancy study.

CDR3 protein: CASSPTRGAYNEQFF. CDR3 in DNA: TGTGCCAGCTCACCTACCCGGGGGGCCTACAATGAGCAGTTCTTC. The V and J genes are TRBV18 and TRBJ2-1, with 7 bases fitting TRBD2. This CDR3 comprises 15 residues. The V and J ends lost 3 bases and 2 bases, in that order; junction bases with no gene match: 4. Germline V gene data show CDR1 as KGHSH and CDR2 as LQKENI.